A single sample gave rise to the 19 T cell receptor beta chains below, sequenced in a study of spatial heterogeneity in lung cancer. TCRdb re-called the 5' RACE reads with MiXCR, one entry per CDR3 protein. This table has 30,000 to 40,000 distinct CDR3 sequences, approximately 3.1% appearing once. Stated time point: sample taken at primary tumor resection. Sequencing was performed on normal lung tissue next to the tumor, taken at surgery. The receptors derive from a male donor with early-stage non-small cell lung cancer.

This clonotype is classed as medium-sized. This sequence joins TRBV12-3 or TRBV12-4 and TRBJ2-3, with D maybe TRBD2 (5 bases). V lost 5 bases and J lost 6, with 12 bases in between. The CDR3 runs to 13 residues. As DNA, the CDR3 is TGTGCCAGCAGTCCGAGACTAATTGATACGCAGTATTTT. It yields the protein CASSPRLIDTQYF.

This clonotype was recorded a few times. The chain is built from TRBV20-1 and TRBJ1-4; D perhaps matches TRBD1 (5 bases). The CDR3 is 14 residues long. Trimming removed 3 bases from V and 4 bases from J, with 12 bases in between. The germline gives CDR1 DFQATT, CDR2 SNEGSKA (reference sequence). CDR3 bases: TGCAGTGCTAGCAACTGGGGGGTTAATGAAAAACTGTTTTTT. The encoded protein is CSASNWGVNEKLFF.

In this sample, this clonotype turned up many times. This rearrangement joins TRBV24-1 to TRBJ2-3; the D is unclear. Germline assignment: CDR1 KGHDR and CDR2 SFDVKD. The CDR3 length is 14 residues. V was trimmed by 4 bases and J by 4 bases, leaving 11 bases between them. As DNA, the CDR3 is TGTGCCACCAGTGAACGTCACGCACCAGATACGCAGTATTTT. This codes for CATSERHAPDTQYF.

This clonotype was detected ten times or more. J is TRBJ1-1 and V is TRBV5-1; D may be TRBD1 (5 bases). CDR1 is SGHRS and CDR2 is YFSETQ in the germline V gene. Trimming removed 4 bases at V and 4 bases at J, with 11 bases between. CDR3 length equals 13 residues. CDR3: CASSAQGGTEAFF. The DNA of the CDR3 is TGCGCCAGCAGCGCCCAGGGAGGCACTGAAGCTTTCTTT.

There are many counts of this clonotype. CDR3 DNA: TGCGCCAGCAGCGCTTACCACCGGACGACCGTCAATGAAAAACTGTTTTTT. Residues: CASSAYHRTTVNEKLFF. V and J are TRBV4-1 and TRBJ1-4; D gene unclear. The CDR3 runs 17 residues. V was trimmed by 5 bases and J by 5 bases, leaving 21 bases between them. Germline V gene sequence: CDR1 MGHRA, CDR2 YSYEKL.

This clonotype appeared many times. V usage is TRBV3-1 and J usage is TRBJ2-2; D not certain. V was cut by 2 bases and J by 5 bases, with 12 bases left in between. The germline V gene has CDR1 LGHDT and CDR2 YNNKEL (reference sequence). The CDR3 consists of 15 residues. CDR3 protein: CASSQRTQGTGELFF. The CDR3 DNA is TGTGCCAGCAGCCAACGGACCCAAGGGACCGGGGAGCTGTTTTTT.

Ten or more counts support this clonotype. The rearrangement joins TRBV12-3 or TRBV12-4 to TRBJ2-5, with D uncertain. The CDR3 runs to 11 residues. The ends were cut back, 6 bases at V and 4 bases at J, with 6 bases in the middle. The CDR3 region is CASSLLETQYF. The DNA of the CDR3 is TGTGCCAGCAGCCTGTTAGAGACCCAGTACTTC.

The sample holds many counts of this clonotype. The chain uses TRBV20-1 and TRBJ1-2, with D uncertain. This CDR3 has 14 amino acids. The V gene's germline CDR1 is DFQATT and CDR2 SNEGSKA (reference sequence). V was shortened by 8 bases and J by 0 bases, with 16 bases between the two germline ends. CDR3 loop: CSLLTYSANYGYTF. In DNA, the CDR3 is TGCAGTCTACTCACTTACAGCGCTAACTATGGCTACACCTTC.

This clonotype was seen repeatedly, ten times or more. This chain connects TRBV28 to TRBJ1-1, with a possible D match to TRBD1 (5 bases). CDR1 and CDR2 from the germline V gene are MDHEN and SYDVKM. The CDR3 loop spans 14 amino acids. V lost 3 bases and J 9 bases, leaving 17 bases between the germline ends. The CDR3 bases are TGTGCCAGCAGTTTTCGTATTGACAGCCGGAAAGCTTTCTTT. Translating gives CASSFRIDSRKAFF.

This clonotype was seen many times. The J gene is TRBJ1-1, the V gene TRBV2; 9 nucleotides align to TRBD1. Per the germline V gene, CDR1 is SNHLY and CDR2 is FYNNEI. V shed 5 bases and J 1 base; nucleotides not matched to a gene: 8. The CDR3 is made up of 16 amino acids. The CDR3 DNA reads TGTGCCAGCAGTAGAGGACAGGGGAGCCGGAACACTGAAGCTTTCTTT. Residues: CASSRGQGSRNTEAFF.

Ten or more counts support this clonotype. The chain carries TRBV3-1 and TRBJ1-6, with D uncertain. CDR1 and CDR2 from the germline V gene are LGHDT and YNNKEL (reference sequence). This CDR3 has 13 amino acids. Trimming removed 0 bases at V and 9 bases at J, with 6 bases between. The CDR3 protein is CASSQDLGSPLHF. The CDR3 DNA sequence: TGTGCCAGCAGCCAAGACCTCGGTTCACCCCTCCACTTT.

The CDR3 nucleotides read TGTGCCAGCAGCTTAACGGCGGGGACCCAGTACTTC. The encoded protein is CASSLTAGTQYF. This chain links TRBV7-9 with TRBJ2-5, with D possibly TRBD2 on 5 matching bases. V was clipped by 2 bases and J by 7 bases, with 8 bases between them. Germline V lookup: CDR1 SEHNR, CDR2 FQNEAQ (reference sequence). The CDR3 contains 12 residues.

In this sample, this clonotype turned up many times. The V call is TRBV6-6, the J call TRBJ2-2; TRBD2 agrees at 9 bases. J gave up 3 bases and V 10 bases, and 9 bases lay outside the gene matches. Germline V CDR1 and CDR2: MNHNY, SVGAGI (reference sequence). The CDR3 sequence is 15 residues long. Written as DNA, the CDR3 is TGTGCCACACTTCCGGGACTAGCTCACACCGGGGAGCTGTTTTTT. It translates to CATLPGLAHTGELFF.

This clonotype came up many times. The chain joins TRBV15 to TRBJ1-5; D uncertain. The CDR3 has 15 amino acids. Germline lookup yields CDR1 LNHNV and CDR2 YYDKDF (reference sequence). V gave up 3 bases and J gave up 2 bases, with 11 bases separating them. CDR3 loop: CATSSQMSGNQPQHF. CDR3 nucleotides: TGTGCCACCAGCAGCCAGATGAGTGGCAATCAGCCCCAGCATTTT. The complete variable domain, with remaining parts taken from reference TRBV15 and TRBJ1-5, reads DAMVIQNPRYQVTQFGKPVTLSCSQTLNHNVMYWYQQKSSQAPKLLFHYYDKDFNNEADTPDNFQSRRPNTSFCFLDIRSPGLGDTAMYLCATSSQMSGNQPQHFGDGTRLSIL.

The chain combines TRBV7-9 with TRBJ2-7, with 7 bases lining up with TRBD2. CDR1 and CDR2 from the germline V gene are SEHNR and FQNEAQ (reference sequence). This CDR3 has 14 amino acids. Unmatched junction bases numbered 6, after V lost 3 bases and J lost 4 bases. The CDR3 protein is CASSFPGLPYEQYF. Written as DNA, the CDR3 is TGTGCCAGCAGCTTTCCGGGACTACCTTACGAGCAGTACTTC.

This clonotype was recorded at least ten times. The rearrangement uses TRBV29-1 and TRBJ2-5; D may correspond to TRBD1 or TRBD2 (5 bases each). The V end lost 8 bases, the J end lost 5 bases, and 18 bases lay between the germline ends. Germline values: CDR1 SQVTM, CDR2 ANQGSEA. This CDR3 has 13 amino acids. The CDR3 DNA follows: TGCAGCCTCCGGGACCGTGGTAGGGAGACCCAGTACTTC. Residues: CSLRDRGRETQYF.

This clonotype was counted at least ten times. The chain joins TRBV18 to TRBJ2-1; D remains ambiguous. CDR1 is KGHSH and CDR2 is LQKENI in the germline V gene. The CDR3 has 13 residues. V was shortened by 8 bases and J by 5 bases, with 13 bases between the two germline ends. CDR3 nucleotide sequence: TGTGCCAGCCAACCAGCCCGGGACAATGAGCAGTTCTTC. Translating it yields CASQPARDNEQFF.

This clonotype came up many times. V usage is TRBV28 and J usage is TRBJ2-5; D unclear. The germline V gene encodes CDR1 MDHEN and CDR2 SYDVKM. V was shortened by 7 bases and J by 0 bases, with 9 bases between the two germline ends. This CDR3 comprises 13 residues. The CDR3, as DNA: TGTGCCAGCAAGTTGTCCCACCAAGAGACCCAGTACTTC. Amino acid sequence: CASKLSHQETQYF. The complete variable domain, with remaining parts taken from reference TRBV28 and TRBJ2-5, reads DVKVTQSSRYLVKRTGEKVFLECVQDMDHENMFWYRQDPGLGLRLIYFSYDVKMKEKGDIPEGYSVSREKKERFSLILESASTNQTSMYLCASKLSHQETQYFGPGTRLLVL.

The rearrangement joins TRBV20-1 to TRBJ2-1; D is ambiguous. V was cut by 5 bases and J by 7 bases, with 6 bases left in between. The germline gives CDR1 DFQATT, CDR2 SNEGSKA (reference sequence). This CDR3 is 10 amino acids long. The CDR3 nucleotides read TGCAGTGCTGCTGGAAATGAGCAGTTCTTC. Encoded protein: CSAAGNEQFF.